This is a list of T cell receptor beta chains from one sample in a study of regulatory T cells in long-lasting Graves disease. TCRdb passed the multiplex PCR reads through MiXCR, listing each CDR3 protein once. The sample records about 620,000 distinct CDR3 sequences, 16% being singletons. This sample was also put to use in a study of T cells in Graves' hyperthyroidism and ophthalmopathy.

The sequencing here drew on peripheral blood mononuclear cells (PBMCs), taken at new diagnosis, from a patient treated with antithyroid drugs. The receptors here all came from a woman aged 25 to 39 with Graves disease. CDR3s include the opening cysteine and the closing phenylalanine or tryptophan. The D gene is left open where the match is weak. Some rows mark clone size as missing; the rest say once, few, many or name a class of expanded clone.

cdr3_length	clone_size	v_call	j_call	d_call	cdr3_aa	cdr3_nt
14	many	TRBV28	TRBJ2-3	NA	CASTKPAGADTQYF	TGTGCCAGCACCAAGCCCGCGGGCGCAGATACGCAGTATTTT
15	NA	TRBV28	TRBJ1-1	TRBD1	CASSSGTVNGAEAFF	TGTGCCAGCAGCTCCGGGACAGTTAACGGCGCTGAAGCTTTCTTT
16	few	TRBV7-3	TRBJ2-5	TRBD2	CTSSLTGTSLGETQYF	TGTACCAGCAGCTTAACGGGGACTAGTCTCGGTGAGACCCAGTACTTC
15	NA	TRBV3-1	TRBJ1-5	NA	CASSQDVGIGQPQHF	TGTGCCAGCAGCCAAGATGTGGGGATCGGACAGCCCCAGCATTTT
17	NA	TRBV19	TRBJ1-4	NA	CASSIEGRYATNEKLFF	TGTGCCAGTAGTATAGAGGGACGGTACGCAACTAATGAAAAACTGTTTTTT
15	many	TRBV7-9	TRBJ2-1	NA	CASGPLRDVTNEQFF	TGTGCCAGCGGACCGCTACGGGATGTGACAAATGAGCAGTTCTTC
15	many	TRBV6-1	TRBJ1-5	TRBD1	CASSPTGGLNQPQHF	TGTGCCAGCAGTCCAACAGGGGGCCTAAATCAGCCCCAGCATTTT
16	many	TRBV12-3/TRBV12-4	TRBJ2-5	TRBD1	CASSHTGTGPRETQYF	TGTGCCAGCAGCCATACCGGGACAGGGCCCCGAGAGACCCAGTACTTC
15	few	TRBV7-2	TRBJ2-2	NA	CASSPIGDRTGELFF	TGTGCCAGCAGCCCGATAGGAGATCGGACCGGGGAGCTGTTTTTT
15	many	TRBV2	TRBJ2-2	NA	CASSPVVGVAGELFF	TGTGCCAGCAGCCCCGTTGTTGGTGTTGCCGGGGAGCTGTTTTTT
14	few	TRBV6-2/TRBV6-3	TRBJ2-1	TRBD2	CATRLAGGINEQFF	TGTGCCACCCGACTAGCGGGAGGAATCAATGAGCAGTTCTTC
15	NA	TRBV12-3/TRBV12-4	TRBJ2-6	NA	CASSIRGLGANVLTF	TGTGCCAGCAGTATCAGGGGTCTGGGTGCCAACGTCCTGACTTTC
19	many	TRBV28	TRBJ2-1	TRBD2	CASSSWAAISGISHNEQFF	TGTGCCAGCAGTTCATGGGCCGCAATTAGCGGGATTTCACACAATGAGCAGTTCTTC
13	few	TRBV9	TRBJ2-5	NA	CASSVVFEGPQYF	TGTGCCAGCAGCGTAGTCTTCGAGGGGCCCCAGTACTTC
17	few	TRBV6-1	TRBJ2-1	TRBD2	CASSERTSGTLRNEQFF	TGTGCCAGCAGTGAACGGACTAGCGGGACCCTACGGAATGAGCAGTTCTTC
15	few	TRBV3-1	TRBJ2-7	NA	CASSQGIQSPDEQYF	TGTGCCAGCAGCCAAGGCATACAGTCTCCGGACGAGCAGTACTTC
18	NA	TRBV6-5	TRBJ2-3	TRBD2	CASSFPSGRAKSEDTQYF	TGTGCCAGCAGTTTTCCTAGCGGGAGGGCCAAGTCCGAGGATACGCAGTATTTT
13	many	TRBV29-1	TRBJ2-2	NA	CSVGAVRSGELFF	TGCAGCGTGGGGGCGGTGCGCTCCGGGGAGCTGTTTTTT
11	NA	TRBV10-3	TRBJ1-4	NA	CALGIGGKLFF	TGTGCCCTAGGCATTGGCGGAAAACTGTTTTTT
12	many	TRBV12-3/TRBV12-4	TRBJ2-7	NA	CASSPTDYEQYF	TGTGCCAGCAGCCCCACAGACTACGAGCAGTACTTC
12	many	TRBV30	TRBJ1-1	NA	CAWGLWGTEAFF	TGTGCCTGGGGGCTGTGGGGCACTGAAGCTTTCTTT
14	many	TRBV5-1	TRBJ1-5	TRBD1	CASSPGQEYQPQHF	TGCGCCAGCAGCCCGGGACAGGAATATCAGCCCCAGCATTTT
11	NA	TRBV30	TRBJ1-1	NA	CAWSGIAEAFF	TGTGCCTGGAGTGGGATAGCTGAAGCTTTCTTT
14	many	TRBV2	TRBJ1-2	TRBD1	CASRFKDRRDGYTF	TGTGCCAGCAGATTTAAGGACAGGCGGGATGGCTACACCTTC
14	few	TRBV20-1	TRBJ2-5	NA	CSARAPPLQETQYF	TGCAGTGCTAGAGCCCCCCCCCTCCAAGAGACCCAGTACTTC
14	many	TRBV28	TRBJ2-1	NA	CASRKSGKTIEQFF	TGTGCCAGCAGGAAGTCCGGGAAGACGATTGAGCAGTTCTTC
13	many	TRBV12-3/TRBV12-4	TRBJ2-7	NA	CASSSTGSYEQYF	TGTGCCAGCAGTTCCACAGGGTCCTACGAGCAGTACTTC
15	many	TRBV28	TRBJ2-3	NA	CASSLLRGSRDTQYF	TGTGCCAGCAGTTTATTGAGAGGATCAAGAGATACGCAGTATTTT
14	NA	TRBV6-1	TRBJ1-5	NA	CASKSRGENQPQHF	TGTGCCAGCAAAAGTCGGGGAGAAAATCAGCCCCAGCATTTT
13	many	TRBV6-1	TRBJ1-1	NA	CASSDDGGTEAFF	TGTGCCAGCAGTGATGACGGCGGGACTGAAGCTTTCTTT
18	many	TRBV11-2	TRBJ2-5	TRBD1	CASSLGQLSGGWGETQYF	TGTGCCAGCAGCTTAGGCCAACTCTCAGGGGGATGGGGAGAGACCCAGTACTTC
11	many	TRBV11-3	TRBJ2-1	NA	CASGRGNEQFF	TGTGCCAGCGGACGGGGCAATGAGCAGTTCTTC
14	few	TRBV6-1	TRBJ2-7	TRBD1	CASSEVGTAYEQYF	TGTGCCAGCAGTGAAGTTGGGACAGCCTACGAGCAGTACTTC
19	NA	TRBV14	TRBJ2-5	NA	CASSQDGVRILRPEETQYF	TGTGCCAGCAGCCAAGATGGGGTGAGGATTCTTAGGCCGGAAGAGACCCAGTACTTC
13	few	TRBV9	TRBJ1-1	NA	CASSPAPYTEAFF	TGTGCCAGCAGCCCCGCCCCCTACACTGAAGCTTTCTTT
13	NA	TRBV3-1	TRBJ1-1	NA	CASSQGTSQEAFF	TGTGCCAGCAGCCAAGGAACCTCACAGGAAGCTTTCTTT